The sequence of this TCR beta chain was determined in a study of shared clonotypes between healthy human individuals. The data were produced by immunoSEQ multiplex PCR, yet TCRdb's version contains in-frame clones alone and is incomplete. The data hold 85,000 to 100,000 clones, with around 67% observed a single time. This clone was seen once. Trimming cost V 1 base and J 4 bases, with 11 bases left between them. CDR3 length: 15 residues. CDR1 and CDR2 (germline): SEHNR, FQNEAQ (reference sequence). The specimen sequenced was memory CD8+ T cells sorted from blood. Subset meaning: CD45RO+ cells pooled with CCR7-negative TemRA cells. The rearrangement uses TRBV7-9 and TRBJ2-4, with D unclear. The sequence was collected from a man aged 25 to 40 in good health. The CDR3 is CASSLESPPKNIQYF. Written as DNA, the CDR3 is TGTGCCAGCAGCTTAGAATCCCCACCTAAAAACATTCAGTACTTC.